Listed below are T cell receptor beta chains from one sample, sequenced in a study of shared clonotypes between healthy human individuals. Sequencing was performed with immunoSEQ multiplex PCR; in TCRdb, only in-frame clones are kept and a portion is missing. The sample carries under 2,000,000 clones, 85% to 95% recorded once. The source material was naive CD8+ T cells sorted from blood. The receptors were gathered from a young man in good health. Both conserved end residues are part of each CDR3. The order of the fields is J gene, clone size, D gene, V gene, CDR3 DNA, CDR3 protein. D genes are given only for firm matches. For some rows the clone size is stated as once, few or many, or as a class when expanded; others skip it.

TRBJ2-3	NA	TRBD1	TRBV27	TGTGCCAGCAGTTTACGGGACAGGGGAACAGATACGCAGTATTTT	CASSLRDRGTDTQYF
TRBJ1-1	NA	TRBD1	TRBV7-8	TGTGCCAGCAGCACGGGACAGCTGAACACTGAAGCTTTCTTT	CASSTGQLNTEAFF
TRBJ2-5	NA	TRBD2	TRBV7-2	TGTGCCAGCGGCGGACTAGCGGGAGTTTTGGAGACCCAGTACTTC	CASGGLAGVLETQYF
TRBJ2-2	NA	NA	TRBV27	TGTGCCAGCAGGACTATTGGGGCCGGGGAGCTGTTTTTT	CASRTIGAGELFF
TRBJ1-2	NA	NA	TRBV14	TGTGCCAGCAGCCAAGATCACTTTGGGGCAGTCGGGTATGGCTACACCTTC	CASSQDHFGAVGYGYTF
TRBJ2-7	few	NA	TRBV30	TGTGCCTGGAGTACTAGTTCCTACGAGCAGTACTTC	CAWSTSSYEQYF
TRBJ2-2	once	NA	TRBV28	TGTGCCAGCAGTTTAGGACTTAACACCGGGGAGCTGTTTTTT	CASSLGLNTGELFF
TRBJ2-2	once	TRBD1	TRBV5-1	TGCGCCAGCAGCTTGGCGACAGGGGGCAGGGACACCGGGGAGCTGTTTTTT	CASSLATGGRDTGELFF
TRBJ1-2	NA	TRBD1	TRBV6-6	TGTGCCAGCAGTTACTCGGCCACAGGGGGATTGGAGGGCTACACCTTC	CASSYSATGGLEGYTF
TRBJ1-1	NA	TRBD1	TRBV4-3	TGCGCCAGCAGCCCTGGACAGGGCTTAATGAACACTGAAGCTTTCTTT	CASSPGQGLMNTEAFF